This is a list of T cell receptor beta chains from one sample in a study of blood T cell repertoires in COVID-19. The method was immunoSEQ multiplex PCR; TCRdb's version includes in-frame clones alone and lacks a portion of them. The sample carries about 120,000 clones, 60% to 85% recorded once. Sequences were obtained from peripheral blood. The receptors here all came from an older man with acute or convalescent COVID-19. CDR3s include the opening cysteine and the closing phenylalanine or tryptophan. The D gene is left open where the match is weak. Not all rows give a size; the values are once, few, many and, for expanded clones, a class.

d_gene,v_gene,j_gene,abundance,CDR3nt,CDR3aa
.,TRBV2,TRBJ2-5,.,TGTGCCAGCAGTGGAGGGCAAGAGACCCAGTACTTC,CASSGGQETQYF
TRBD1,TRBV18,TRBJ2-7,.,TGTGCCAGCTCACGACTGTTATTTCGGGGGACAGGGGATAATGACGAGCAGTACTTC,CASSRLLFRGTGDNDEQYF
TRBD1,TRBV20-1,TRBJ1-5,.,TGCAGTGCTAGTGCCGGACTTAGGACAGGTAGCAATCAGCCCCAGCATTTT,CSASAGLRTGSNQPQHF
TRBD2,TRBV6-4,TRBJ2-7,.,TGTGCCATCCAAACTAGCGAGGACTCCTACGAGCAGTACTTC,CAIQTSEDSYEQYF
TRBD1,TRBV19,TRBJ1-2,.,TGTGCCAGTAGTGAGACAGGGGATTATGGCTACACCTTC,CASSETGDYGYTF
TRBD1,TRBV2,TRBJ1-2,.,TGTGCCAGCAGTGAACGGGGGGACAGGGGCTTCTATGGCTACACCTTC,CASSERGDRGFYGYTF
TRBD1,TRBV10-3,TRBJ1-2,.,TGTGCCACCGTGGATCGGGACAGGGGTCCGGGGGGCTACACCTTC,CATVDRDRGPGGYTF
.,TRBV12-5,TRBJ2-5,.,TGTGCTAGTGGTTTGAAGCACCAGGACAACTACCAAGAGACCCAGTACTTC,CASGLKHQDNYQETQYF
TRBD1,TRBV4-3,TRBJ2-1,.,TGCGCCAGCAGCCAACGCAGCGCAGGGGGCTCCTACAATGAGCAGTTCTTC,CASSQRSAGGSYNEQFF
TRBD1,TRBV3-1/TRBV3-2,TRBJ1-2,.,TGTGCCAGCAGCCAAGTAGGGGACAGGGGGCTCCAGGGGGGTGGCTACACCTTC,CASSQVGDRGLQGGGYTF
TRBD1,TRBV19,TRBJ1-2,.,TGTGCCAGTACCCGACCGGGACAGCCCTATGGCTACACCTTC,CASTRPGQPYGYTF
TRBD1,TRBV18,TRBJ1-1,few,TGTGCCAGCTCACCGGGGACAGTCCGCCGGAACACTGAAGCTTTCTTT,CASSPGTVRRNTEAFF
.,TRBV30,TRBJ1-5,.,TGTGCCTGGAGTGTAGACGGGGTAGCAGGGCCCCAGCATTTT,CAWSVDGVAGPQHF
TRBD1,TRBV7-2,TRBJ2-7,.,TGTGCCAGCAGCTTGCAAAGGGGGCTCTACGAGCAGTACTTC,CASSLQRGLYEQYF
.,TRBV9,TRBJ1-2,.,TGTGCCAGCAGCGCGGGATCTAACTATGGCTACACCTTC,CASSAGSNYGYTF
.,TRBV4-3,TRBJ1-2,.,TGCGCCAGCAGCCAAGATATAACGCAGACCGGGACAAGGTATGGCTACACCTTC,CASSQDITQTGTRYGYTF
.,TRBV25-1,TRBJ1-4,.,TGTGCCAGCAGTGATCGGCAGGGAAGAGAAAAACTGTTTTTT,CASSDRQGREKLFF
TRBD2,TRBV10-3,TRBJ2-5,.,TGTGCCATCAGTGAAATGACGGGGGGGCGCGAGACCCAGTACTTC,CAISEMTGGRETQYF
.,TRBV9,TRBJ1-1,.,TGTGCCAGCAGCGCAAGCTGGAACACTGAAGCTTTCTTT,CASSASWNTEAFF
.,TRBV27,TRBJ1-2,few,TGTGCCAGCAGTTTAACATCACCATTCCCCGGGGAGTATGGCTACACCTTC,CASSLTSPFPGEYGYTF
.,TRBV19,TRBJ1-1,.,TGTGCCAGTAGCCTTGGGGCGATGGCTGAAGCTTTCTTT,CASSLGAMAEAFF
.,TRBV5-8,TRBJ1-4,.,TGTGCCAGCAGCTTGGGACAGTTTGCAACTAATGAAAAACTGTTTTTT,CASSLGQFATNEKLFF
.,TRBV3-1/TRBV3-2,TRBJ2-5,.,TGTGCCAGCAGCCGGATAGGGGGGACCCAGTACTTC,CASSRIGGTQYF
TRBD1,TRBV5-1,TRBJ2-5,.,TGCGCCAGCAGCCGGACCGGGACAGCGCAAGAGACCCAGTACTTC,CASSRTGTAQETQYF
.,TRBV7-2,TRBJ1-6,.,TGTGCCAGCAGCTTGGGCAGTTCTAATTCACCCCTCCACTTT,CASSLGSSNSPLHF
.,TRBV18,TRBJ2-7,many,TGTGCCAGCTCGAAGGACAGCGGACCCTACGAGCAGTACTTC,CASSKDSGPYEQYF
TRBD1,TRBV6-5,TRBJ1-1,.,TGTGCCAGCAGTCCCCCGACAGGGGGTTTCACTGAAGCTTTCTTT,CASSPPTGGFTEAFF
.,TRBV10-3,TRBJ2-1,.,TGTGCCATCAGTGATATAACGGGGCCGAGGGGGAATGAGCAGTTCTTC,CAISDITGPRGNEQFF
TRBD1,TRBV10-1,TRBJ2-7,.,TGCGCCAGCAGTGAGGGGACAGGGAGGCCTCCCTACGAGCAGTACTTC,CASSEGTGRPPYEQYF
.,TRBV29-1,TRBJ1-1,.,TGCAGCGGGGGGACAAGGCCTGAAGCTTTCTTT,CSGGTRPEAFF
.,TRBV20-1,TRBJ1-1,.,TGCAGTGCGAGTCCCGGGACTCTGAACACTGAAGCTTTCTTT,CSASPGTLNTEAFF
TRBD1,TRBV7-2,TRBJ1-2,few,TGTGCCAGCAGCCCGGACAGGGTAGGATATGGCTACACCTTC,CASSPDRVGYGYTF
TRBD2,TRBV6-2/TRBV6-3,TRBJ2-1,.,TGTGCCAGCAGTTTCCTACTAGCGGGCCCCTACAATGAGCAGTTCTTC,CASSFLLAGPYNEQFF
.,TRBV6-2/TRBV6-3,TRBJ1-6,.,TGTGCCAGCAGTGGTCGGGAGGCAGCCCTCCCTAGCTCCTATAATTCACCCCTCCACTTT,CASSGREAALPSSYNSPLHF
.,TRBV5-1,TRBJ1-6,.,TGCGCCAGCAGCGACGGTGGGAGCTCCTATAATTCACCCCTCCACTTT,CASSDGGSSYNSPLHF
.,TRBV3-1/TRBV3-2,TRBJ1-4,.,TGTGCCAGCAGCCAATCCCATCGTGCACAGTTTGAAAAACTGTTTTTT,CASSQSHRAQFEKLFF
.,TRBV19,TRBJ1-4,few,TGTGCCAGTAGACTAGTACTCTCTGATGAAAAACTGTTTTTT,CASRLVLSDEKLFF
.,TRBV12-3/TRBV12-4,TRBJ1-5,.,TGTGCCAGCGGCGGGCAAGGAAATCAGCCCCAGCATTTT,CASGGQGNQPQHF
.,TRBV9,TRBJ1-6,few,TGTGCCAGCAGCGGATCTCCGGGACACAATTCACCCCTCCACTTT,CASSGSPGHNSPLHF
TRBD2,TRBV5-1,TRBJ2-2,.,TGCGCCAGCAGCTTCGGACTAGCGGGGGCTCACACCGGGGAGCTGTTTTTT,CASSFGLAGAHTGELFF
.,TRBV18,TRBJ2-7,.,TGTGCCAGCTCACCGATAGCCGGCACCTACGAGCAGTACTTC,CASSPIAGTYEQYF
.,TRBV9,TRBJ1-3,.,TGTGCCAGCAGCGGAACGTTAAAGGACAGAAGCTCTGGAAACACCATATATTTT,CASSGTLKDRSSGNTIYF
TRBD2,TRBV19,TRBJ2-5,.,TGTGCCAGTACTATTACGGGACTACCACAAGAGACCCAGTACTTC,CASTITGLPQETQYF
.,TRBV12-5,TRBJ1-1,.,TGTGCTAGTGGTTTGGGGGGCGGATACACTGAAGCTTTCTTT,CASGLGGGYTEAFF
TRBD2,TRBV6-2/TRBV6-3,TRBJ2-1,.,TGTGCCAGCAGTTACTGGACTAGCCGGGGCAATGAGCAGTTCTTC,CASSYWTSRGNEQFF
.,TRBV2,TRBJ2-4,.,TGTGCCAGCGATCGGACTCAAAACATTCAGTACTTC,CASDRTQNIQYF
.,TRBV7-2,TRBJ1-4,.,TGTGCCAGCAGCTCAGTGCGGGGGGCAGATCTGTTTTTT,CASSSVRGADLFF
TRBD1,TRBV24-1,TRBJ1-2,.,TGTGCCACCAGTGAACCCCGGACAGGGTGGGATGGCTACACCTTC,CATSEPRTGWDGYTF
.,TRBV5-4,TRBJ1-2,.,TGTGCCAGCAGCTTGGATGGACTGATCGGCTACACCTTC,CASSLDGLIGYTF